This T cell receptor (beta chain) was documented in a study of beta chain features in type 1 diabetes. Across the whole study: Age and gender were similar between patients and healthy donors, as were cell yields.

There are a few counts of this clone. Its antigen is currently unknown. This CDR3 comprises 17 residues. The V gene end was trimmed by 0 bases and the J gene end by 1 base; junction bases not matched to a gene: 6. Study results and limitations: A moderate, significant TCRB CDR3 shortening appeared in type 1 diabetes across four CD4+ subsets.

Reverse transcribing all isolated RNA meant expressed TCRB transcripts were sequenced. The assay was immunoSEQ multiplex PCR, and TCRdb's table has in-frame clones only and misses some. The table includes approximately 280,000 clones, about 15% detected once. This sequence originates from a man between 18 and 35 years old with type 1 diabetes. Material: naive CD4+ T cells from blood. This chain links TRBV23-1 with TRBJ2-3; TRBD2 matches at 8 bases. TRBV23-1 belongs to the ORF category, with a function that is uncertain. CDR3: CASSQSPSGRCTDTQYF. CDR3 DNA sequence: TGCGCCAGCAGTCAATCGCCTAGCGGGCGGTGCACAGATACGCAGTATTTT.